This T cell receptor (beta chain) emerged from a study of T-cell reconstitution after alpha-beta-depleted transplantation in children. This clonotype was recorded many times. This sample's TCRbeta library carried unique molecular identifier barcodes. TCRdb re-called the PCR reads through MiXCR, storing one row per CDR3 protein. The sample consists of 190,000 or so distinct CDR3 sequences, over 5.5% of them appearing once. V lost 4 bases and J 0 bases, leaving 13 bases between the germline ends. The CDR3 is 15 amino acids. Germline-derived CDR1 and CDR2 are LNHNV and YYDKDF (reference sequence). The source material was PBMCs from the stem cell graft donor, sampled from the stem cell graft. This TCR was recovered from a human donor who donated a stem cell graft to a child with Wiskott-Aldrich syndrome. V gene TRBV15 combines with J gene TRBJ2-7, with unresolved D. CDR3 amino acids: CATSTQRLSSYEQYF. In DNA, the CDR3 is TGTGCCACCAGCACCCAACGACTGAGCTCCTACGAGCAGTACTTC.